Listed below are T cell receptor beta chains from one sample, sequenced in a study of cytomegalovirus exposure and HLA in healthy donors. TCRdb's table, derived via immunoSEQ multiplex PCR, lists solely in-frame clones and lacks some. The sample has about 190,000 clones; 82% are singletons. The sample was PBMCs. These receptors were collected from a woman aged 18-29 years in good health and CMV-seronegative. The CDR3 runs from the conserved cysteine through the conserved F or W. The D gene is left open where the match is weak. Clone sizes are given selectively: once, few, many, or a class where the clone is expanded.

V: TRBV5-1
D: .
J: TRBJ2-4
size: .
DNA: TGCGCCAGCAGCTTGGTAGGGGTAGCCAAAAACATTCAGTACTTC
CDR3: CASSLVGVAKNIQYF

V: TRBV6-4
D: .
J: TRBJ1-2
size: .
DNA: TGTGCCAGCAGTGACTCGGTGGCAGCTAACTATGGCTACACCTTC
CDR3: CASSDSVAANYGYTF

V: TRBV6-1
D: .
J: TRBJ2-7
size: .
DNA: TGTGCCAGCAGTGACCCTAGCGCTTCCTCCTACGAGCAGTACTTC
CDR3: CASSDPSASSYEQYF

V: TRBV2
D: .
J: TRBJ2-1
size: .
DNA: TGTGCCAGCTCCCCAAGTGAGGGCGAGCAGTTCTTC
CDR3: CASSPSEGEQFF

V: TRBV28
D: TRBD2
J: TRBJ2-7
size: .
DNA: TGTGCCAGCAGTTTCCCGAGCGGGATCTACTCCTACGAGCAGTACTTC
CDR3: CASSFPSGIYSYEQYF

V: TRBV10-2
D: TRBD2
J: TRBJ2-1
size: .
DNA: TGCGCCAGCAGTGTAGCGGGAGATGAGCAGTTCTTC
CDR3: CASSVAGDEQFF

V: TRBV6-5
D: .
J: TRBJ1-1
size: .
DNA: TGTGCCAGCAGTTACTCTTGGGGCGACACTGAAGCTTTCTTT
CDR3: CASSYSWGDTEAFF

V: TRBV14
D: .
J: TRBJ2-7
size: .
DNA: TGTGCCAGCAGCCGGAGCCTCCGGGCCTACGAGCAGTACTTC
CDR3: CASSRSLRAYEQYF

V: TRBV11-3
D: .
J: TRBJ2-1
size: .
DNA: TGTGCCAGCAGCTCCAATGGGGCCCCACAGTTCTTC
CDR3: CASSSNGAPQFF

V: TRBV6-1
D: .
J: TRBJ2-6
size: .
DNA: TGTGCCAGCAGTGAAGGGTTTAGTGCGGCTGGGGCCAACGTCCTGACTTTC
CDR3: CASSEGFSAAGANVLTF

V: TRBV19
D: TRBD2
J: TRBJ2-1
size: .
DNA: TGTGCCAGTAGTGTGACTAGCGGAAACAATGAGCAGTTCTTC
CDR3: CASSVTSGNNEQFF

V: TRBV11-2
D: TRBD1
J: TRBJ2-2
size: once
DNA: TGTGCCAGCAGCCGACAGGGTGCTACCGGGGAGCTGTTTTTT
CDR3: CASSRQGATGELFF

V: TRBV7-7
D: .
J: TRBJ2-3
size: few
DNA: TGTGCCAGCAGCCTGGGACTTTCCACAGATACGCAGTATTTT
CDR3: CASSLGLSTDTQYF

V: TRBV6-1
D: TRBD1
J: TRBJ2-3
size: .
DNA: TGTGCCAGCAGGAGGGACAGGGGAGCAGATACGCAGTATTTT
CDR3: CASRRDRGADTQYF

V: TRBV5-1
D: TRBD2
J: TRBJ2-7
size: .
DNA: TGCGCCAGCAGCTTGGCCAAATCTAGCGGGAGGACCCCCTACGAGCAGTACTTC
CDR3: CASSLAKSSGRTPYEQYF

V: TRBV6-6
D: .
J: TRBJ1-6
size: .
DNA: TGTGCCAGCAGTACCCCGGGGGGTTCACCCCTCCACTTT
CDR3: CASSTPGGSPLHF

V: TRBV6-1
D: TRBD1
J: TRBJ1-3
size: .
DNA: TGTGCCAGCAGTGATAGGGACAGGGGAAACACCATATATTTT
CDR3: CASSDRDRGNTIYF

V: TRBV28
D: TRBD2
J: TRBJ2-1
size: .
DNA: TGTGCCAGCAGTTTCGGAGGCGGGGGGAGGGATGAGCAGTTCTTC
CDR3: CASSFGGGGRDEQFF

V: TRBV6-1
D: TRBD1
J: TRBJ1-2
size: .
DNA: TGTGCCAGCAGTGAAATGGACAGGCTATGGGGCTACACCTTC
CDR3: CASSEMDRLWGYTF

V: TRBV10-1
D: .
J: TRBJ2-7
size: .
DNA: TGCGCCAGCAGTGAGACGGTAGCGAGTCTGCAGTACTTC
CDR3: CASSETVASLQYF

V: TRBV6-6
D: TRBD1
J: TRBJ1-4
size: .
DNA: TGTGCCAGCAGTAAATTTCTACAGGGGGCAGGTGAAAAACTGTTTTTT
CDR3: CASSKFLQGAGEKLFF

V: TRBV5-1
D: .
J: TRBJ2-5
size: .
DNA: TGCGCCAGCAGCTGGCGGCCTTCCGAAGAGACCCAGTACTTC
CDR3: CASSWRPSEETQYF

V: TRBV28
D: TRBD2
J: TRBJ2-7
size: .
DNA: TGTGCCAGCAAACCTTGGGGCGGGAGTCGATACGAGCAGTACTTC
CDR3: CASKPWGGSRYEQYF

V: TRBV7-9
D: .
J: TRBJ1-5
size: .
DNA: TGTTCCAGCAGCTTAACAGGGTATAGCAATCAGCCCCAGCATTTT
CDR3: CSSSLTGYSNQPQHF

V: TRBV21-1
D: .
J: TRBJ2-1
size: once
DNA: TGTGCCAGCAGTCTGGGACAGAGCTCCTACAATGAGCAGTTCTTC
CDR3: CASSLGQSSYNEQFF

V: TRBV7-9
D: TRBD2
J: TRBJ2-1
size: once
DNA: TGTGCCAGCAGCTTATTGGGGGCGGGGACTAGCGGAGACAATGAGCAGTTCTTC
CDR3: CASSLLGAGTSGDNEQFF

V: TRBV29-1
D: TRBD2
J: TRBJ2-7
size: .
DNA: TGCAGCGTTTTCGGCGCTAGCGGGACCTACGAGCAGTACTTC
CDR3: CSVFGASGTYEQYF

V: TRBV2
D: .
J: TRBJ1-3
size: .
DNA: TGTGCCAGCAGTGAAGTGGGGCAGCTCTCTGGAAACACCATATATTTT
CDR3: CASSEVGQLSGNTIYF

V: TRBV4-2
D: TRBD2
J: TRBJ2-5
size: once
DNA: TGTGCCAGCAGCCCACTAGCGGGAGGGCCGGACCAGTACTTC
CDR3: CASSPLAGGPDQYF

V: TRBV7-9
D: .
J: TRBJ2-3
size: few
DNA: TGTGCCAGCAGCTCTGGGACTCCCTCTAGCACAGATACGCAGTATTTT
CDR3: CASSSGTPSSTDTQYF

V: TRBV11-1
D: .
J: TRBJ2-5
size: .
DNA: TGTGCCAGCAGCTTGTTTAACGCAGGGGCAGAGACCCAGTACTTC
CDR3: CASSLFNAGAETQYF

V: TRBV7-6
D: TRBD1
J: TRBJ1-4
size: .
DNA: TGTGCCAGCAGCCCCGGGACAGGGGTCGAAAAACTGTTTTTT
CDR3: CASSPGTGVEKLFF

V: TRBV10-3
D: TRBD1
J: TRBJ1-5
size: .
DNA: TGTGCCATCAGTGAGGACTATACAGGGGGTCAGCCCCAGCATTTT
CDR3: CAISEDYTGGQPQHF

V: TRBV19
D: .
J: TRBJ1-1
size: .
DNA: TGTGCCAGTAGTATCTCACGGGGGAACACTGAAGCTTTCTTT
CDR3: CASSISRGNTEAFF

V: TRBV5-5
D: TRBD1
J: TRBJ2-1
size: .
DNA: TGTGCCAGCAGCATCAGGGGGTTCTACAATGAGCAGTTCTTC
CDR3: CASSIRGFYNEQFF

V: TRBV1
D: .
J: TRBJ2-1
size: .
DNA: TGCACCAGCAGCCAAGCCTCCAGTAGCGGGATCAAAATCTACAATGAGCAGTTCTTC
CDR3: CTSSQASSSGIKIYNEQFF

V: TRBV18
D: TRBD1
J: TRBJ2-1
size: .
DNA: TGTGCCAGCTCACCACCGGGACAGGAGTACAATGAGCAGTTCTTC
CDR3: CASSPPGQEYNEQFF

V: TRBV7-6
D: .
J: TRBJ2-7
size: .
DNA: TGTGCCAGCAGCCAGGCAAGCGGAGTCTACGAGCAGTACTTC
CDR3: CASSQASGVYEQYF

V: TRBV28
D: TRBD2
J: TRBJ2-6
size: .
DNA: TGTGCCAGCAGAACTGGGGGGGGGTTGAGTGGGGCCAACGTCCTGACTTTC
CDR3: CASRTGGGLSGANVLTF

V: TRBV30
D: .
J: TRBJ1-1
size: .
DNA: TGTGCCTGGAGTAATCAGGCCCCAAACACTGAAGCTTTCTTT
CDR3: CAWSNQAPNTEAFF

V: TRBV25-1
D: TRBD1
J: TRBJ1-1
size: .
DNA: TGTGCCAGCAGTGGGTATGGGACAGGGACTGAAGCTTTCTTT
CDR3: CASSGYGTGTEAFF

V: TRBV19
D: TRBD1
J: TRBJ2-1
size: .
DNA: TGTGCCAGTAGACCGACAGGGGGGTCCTACAATGAGCAGTTCTTC
CDR3: CASRPTGGSYNEQFF